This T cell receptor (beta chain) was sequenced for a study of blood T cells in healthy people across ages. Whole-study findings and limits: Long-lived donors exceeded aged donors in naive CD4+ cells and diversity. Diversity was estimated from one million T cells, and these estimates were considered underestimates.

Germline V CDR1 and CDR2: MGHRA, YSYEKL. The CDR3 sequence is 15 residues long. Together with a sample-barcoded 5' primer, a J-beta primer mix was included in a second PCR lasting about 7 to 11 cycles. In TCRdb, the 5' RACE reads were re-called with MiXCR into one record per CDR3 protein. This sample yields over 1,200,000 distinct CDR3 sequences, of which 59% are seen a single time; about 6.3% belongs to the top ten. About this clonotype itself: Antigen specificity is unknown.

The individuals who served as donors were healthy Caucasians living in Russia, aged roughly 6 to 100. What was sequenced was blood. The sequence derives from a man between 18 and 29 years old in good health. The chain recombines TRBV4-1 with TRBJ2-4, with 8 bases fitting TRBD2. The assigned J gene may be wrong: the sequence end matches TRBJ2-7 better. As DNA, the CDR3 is TGCGCCAGCAGCCAAGTGGCGGGGGGAATTAGCGAGCAGTACTTC. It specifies CASSQVAGGISEQYF.